Listed here are 11 T cell receptor beta chains from one sample, sequenced in a study of T cell responses to AZD1222 COVID-19 vaccine. Libraries were prepared by immunoSEQ multiplex PCR; TCRdb keeps only in-frame clonotypes and omits some of them. The sample lists around 97,000 clones, 90% occurring once. Sample: peripheral blood, taken on day 0 of AZD1222 vaccination. Receptors were obtained from an adult in good health.

The chain uses TRBV28 and TRBJ2-7; 11 positions agree with TRBD2. V trimming: 7 bases; J trimming: 2 bases; junction bases outside the gene matches: 7. From germline, CDR1 is MDHEN and CDR2 SYDVKM. The CDR3 covers 15 residues. CDR3: CASTHGLAGTYEQYF. CDR3 in DNA: TGTGCCAGCACCCATGGACTAGCGGGCACCTACGAGCAGTACTTC.

This clone has a handful of counts. Here the CDR3 DNA reads TGTGCCAGCAGCCGCACAGGGGGCGCCTACACCGGGGAGCTGTTTTTT. This codes for CASSRTGGAYTGELFF. The chain joins TRBV5-5 to TRBJ2-2, with TRBD1 matching over 9 bases. The CDR3 extends over 16 amino acids. Germline V lookup: CDR1 SGHKS, CDR2 YYEKEE (reference sequence). V shed 4 bases and J 3 bases; nucleotides not matched to a gene: 7.

The chain links TRBV29-1 to TRBJ2-3; 7 nucleotides match TRBD1. Germline CDR1 is SQVTM and CDR2 is ANQGSEA. Trimming took 7 bases from V and 2 from J; bases not matched to a gene: 9. This CDR3 region has 14 residues. CDR3 DNA: TGCAGCGCAAAGGGACAGCCGTACACAGATACGCAGTATTTT. Amino acid sequence: CSAKGQPYTDTQYF.

The gene calls are TRBV9 and TRBJ1-6; TRBD1 matches 7 bases. After removal of 4 bases from V and 11 bases from J, the junction contained 3 bases not matched to a gene. The CDR3 sequence is 12 residues long. Germline V gene sequence: CDR1 SGDLS, CDR2 YYNGEE. This CDR3 reads CASSQTGPPLHF. The CDR3 nucleotides are TGTGCCAGCAGCCAGACAGGGCCACCCCTCCACTTT.

The genes are TRBV18 and TRBJ1-1; D ambiguous. V was trimmed by 5 bases and J by 1 base, leaving 8 bases between them. The CDR3 runs to 13 residues. The germline V gene has CDR1 KGHSH and CDR2 LQKENI. CDR3 loop: CASSADPNTEAFF. Here the CDR3 DNA reads TGTGCCAGCTCAGCCGACCCGAACACTGAAGCTTTCTTT.

This clone was seen only once. The V gene is TRBV4-1, the J gene TRBJ1-2; D gene uncertain. CDR3 size: 13 residues. Trimming pared 6 bases from V and 2 bases from J, leaving 10 bases between. Germline-derived CDR1 and CDR2 are MGHRA and YSYEKL. CDR3 nucleotide sequence: TGCGCCAGCAGAGGTTTGGGAAACTATGGCTACACCTTC. Amino acid sequence: CASRGLGNYGYTF.

The V and J genes are TRBV27 and TRBJ1-2; 10 bases align to TRBD1. The germline V gene encodes CDR1 MNHEY and CDR2 SMNVEV (reference sequence). The length of the CDR3 is 16 residues. V dropped 4 bases and J dropped 6; count of bases not matched to a gene: 11. The CDR3 region is CASSSSTGGAFHGYTF. CDR3 in DNA: TGTGCCAGCAGTTCCTCGACAGGGGGCGCCTTCCATGGCTACACCTTC.

The chain couples TRBV19 to TRBJ2-1, with D possibly TRBD1 on 8 matching bases. Trimming stripped 1 base from V and 2 bases from J, with 12 bases between. This CDR3 spans 16 amino acids. In germline, CDR1 is LNHDA, CDR2 SQIVND (reference sequence). CDR3 sequence (DNA): TGTGCCAGTAGTATAGGGGGGGGACAGGCCTACAATGAGCAGTTCTTC. This gives the protein CASSIGGGQAYNEQFF.

This clone was found once. V and J are TRBV19 and TRBJ2-1; no definite D call. Trimming shortened V by 1 base and J by 5 bases, and 12 bases separated the two germline ends. The CDR3 spans 15 residues. CDR1 is LNHDA and CDR2 is SQIVND in the germline V gene (reference sequence). The CDR3 coding sequence is TGTGCCAGTAGTATAGTCTACGGCAGCCACAATGAGCAGTTCTTC. This gives the protein CASSIVYGSHNEQFF.

This clone was counted only a few times. The gene calls are TRBV6-5 and TRBJ1-3; D perhaps matches TRBD1 (5 bases). This CDR3 is 14 amino acids long. CDR1 is MNHEY, CDR2 SVGAGI, per germline. Deletions cut 7 bases from V and 4 bases from J, with 14 bases between. The CDR3 here is CASTVGGSGNTIYF. CDR3 nucleotide sequence: TGTGCCAGCACAGTTGGGGGTTCCGGAAACACCATATATTTT.

The chain joins TRBV19 to TRBJ2-7; 7 bases agree with TRBD2. The germline CDR1 and CDR2 sequences are LNHDA and SQIVND (reference sequence). The CDR3 contains 13 residues. V lost 10 bases and J lost 1; bases outside the gene matches: 7. CDR3 loop: CATAAGLSYEQYF. CDR3 nucleotide sequence: TGTGCCACCGCAGCGGGATTGTCCTACGAGCAGTACTTC.